This TCR beta chain was identified during a study of regulatory T cells in long-lasting Graves disease. Whole-study results and caveats: Because few samples were included, accuracy may have been lower.

The germline V gene encodes CDR1 LGHDT and CDR2 YNNKEL (reference sequence). There are 15 residues in the CDR3. Deletions cut 4 bases from V and 4 bases from J, with 14 bases between. This sample's time point: persistent/refractory GD, antithyroid drugs over 5 years with positive TRAb. Researchers made the TCR library from RNA that was extracted from PBMCs. A note on this clonotype: Antigen specificity is unknown.

Libraries of TCR beta came from iRepertoire HTBI primers plus Arm-PCR of CDR3 regions. Each CDR3 protein is one row after TCRdb ran MiXCR on the multiplex PCR reads. In the table there are about 430,000 distinct CDR3 sequences, around 20% of which are singletons. The clonotype comes from a female donor with Graves disease. The rearrangement uses TRBV3-1 and TRBJ1-5; D unclear. This specimen consisted of peripheral blood mononuclear cells (PBMCs), obtained when the disease was refractory, from a patient treated with antithyroid drugs. The CDR3 here is CASSPIPGGNQPQHF. The CDR3 coding sequence is TGTGCCAGCAGCCCCATCCCCGGTGGTAATCAGCCCCAGCATTTT.